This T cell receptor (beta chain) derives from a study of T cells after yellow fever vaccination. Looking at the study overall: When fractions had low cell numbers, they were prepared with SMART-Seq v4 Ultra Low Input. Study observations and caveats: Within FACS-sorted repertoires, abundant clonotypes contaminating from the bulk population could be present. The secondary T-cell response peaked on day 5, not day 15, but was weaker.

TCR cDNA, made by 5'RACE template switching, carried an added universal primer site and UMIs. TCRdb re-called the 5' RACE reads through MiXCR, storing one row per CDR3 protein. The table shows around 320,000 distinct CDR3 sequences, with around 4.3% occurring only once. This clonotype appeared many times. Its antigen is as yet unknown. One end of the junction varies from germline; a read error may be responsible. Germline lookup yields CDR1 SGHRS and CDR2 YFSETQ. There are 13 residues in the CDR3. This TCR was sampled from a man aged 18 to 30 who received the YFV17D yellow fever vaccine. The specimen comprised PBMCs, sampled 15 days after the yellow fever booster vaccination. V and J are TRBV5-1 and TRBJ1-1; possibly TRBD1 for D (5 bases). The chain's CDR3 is CASSFGGNTEAFF. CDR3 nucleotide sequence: TGTGCCAGCAGCTTTGGGGGGAACACTGAAGCTTTCTTT. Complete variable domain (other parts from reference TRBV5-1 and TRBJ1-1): KAGVTQTPRYLIKTRGQQVTLSCSPISGHRSVSWYQQTPGQGLQFLFEYFSETQRNKGNFPGRFSGRQFSNSRSEMNVSTLELGDSALYLCASSFGGNTEAFFGQGTRLTVV.